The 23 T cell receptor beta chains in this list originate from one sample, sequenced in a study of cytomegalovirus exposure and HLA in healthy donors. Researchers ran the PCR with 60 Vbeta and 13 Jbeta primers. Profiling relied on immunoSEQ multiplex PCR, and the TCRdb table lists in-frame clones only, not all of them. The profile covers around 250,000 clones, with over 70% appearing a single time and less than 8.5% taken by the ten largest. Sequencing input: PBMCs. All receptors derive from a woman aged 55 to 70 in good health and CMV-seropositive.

Here the CDR3 reads CASSQKSVWANSPLHF. The CDR3, as DNA: TGCGCCAGCAGCCAAAAGTCTGTTTGGGCTAATTCACCCCTCCACTTT. J is TRBJ1-6 and V is TRBV4-1; D call uncertain. Germline V gene sequence: CDR1 MGHRA, CDR2 YSYEKL. CDR3 size: 16 residues. V dropped 2 bases and J dropped 6 bases, with 14 bases sitting between them.

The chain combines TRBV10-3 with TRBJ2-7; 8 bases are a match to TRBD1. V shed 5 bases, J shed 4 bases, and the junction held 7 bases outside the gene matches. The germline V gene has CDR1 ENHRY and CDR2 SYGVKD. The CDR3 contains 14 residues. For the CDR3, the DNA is TGTGCCATCAGTCCGACAGGGGTGAGGTACGAGCAGTACTTC. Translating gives CAISPTGVRYEQYF.

The CDR3: CSVSEGSNYGYTF. The DNA of the CDR3 is TGCAGCGTCTCCGAGGGATCGAACTATGGCTACACCTTC. The rearrangement joins TRBV29-1 to TRBJ1-2; D not resolved. CDR1 is SQVTM and CDR2 is ANQGSEA in the germline V gene. The CDR3 has 13 amino acids. The V end was cut by 6 bases, the J end by 2 bases, with 13 bases between.

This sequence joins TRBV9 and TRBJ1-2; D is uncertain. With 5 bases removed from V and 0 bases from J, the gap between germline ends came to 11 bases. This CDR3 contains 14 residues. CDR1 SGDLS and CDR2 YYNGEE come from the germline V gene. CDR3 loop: CASRRGSTNYGYTF. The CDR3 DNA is TGTGCCAGCAGACGCGGATCTACTAACTATGGCTACACCTTC.

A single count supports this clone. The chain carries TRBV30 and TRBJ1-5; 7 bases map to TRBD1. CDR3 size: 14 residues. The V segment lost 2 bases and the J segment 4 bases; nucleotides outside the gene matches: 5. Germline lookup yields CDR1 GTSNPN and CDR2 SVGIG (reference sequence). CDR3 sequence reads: CAWSLGQRNQPQHF. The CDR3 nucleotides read TGTGCCTGGAGTTTGGGACAGCGAAATCAGCCCCAGCATTTT.

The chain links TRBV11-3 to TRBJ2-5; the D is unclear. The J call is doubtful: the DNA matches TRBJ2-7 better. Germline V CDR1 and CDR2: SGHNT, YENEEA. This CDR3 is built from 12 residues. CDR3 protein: CASSLTPNEQYF. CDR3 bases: TGTGCCAGCAGCTTAACCCCTAACGAGCAGTACTTC.

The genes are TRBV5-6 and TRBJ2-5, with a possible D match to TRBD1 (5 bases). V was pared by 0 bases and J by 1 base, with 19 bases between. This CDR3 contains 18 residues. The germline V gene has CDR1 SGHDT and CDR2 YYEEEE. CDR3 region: CASSLGVDSGAGQETQYF. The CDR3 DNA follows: TGTGCCAGCAGCTTGGGAGTCGACAGTGGAGCCGGCCAAGAGACCCAGTACTTC.

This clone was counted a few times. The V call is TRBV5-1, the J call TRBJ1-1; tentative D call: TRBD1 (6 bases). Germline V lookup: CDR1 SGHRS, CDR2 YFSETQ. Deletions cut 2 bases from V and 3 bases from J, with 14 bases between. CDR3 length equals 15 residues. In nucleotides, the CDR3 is TGCGCCAGCAGCTTTGGGGGCGGGGGGGACACTGAAGCTTTCTTT. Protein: CASSFGGGGDTEAFF.

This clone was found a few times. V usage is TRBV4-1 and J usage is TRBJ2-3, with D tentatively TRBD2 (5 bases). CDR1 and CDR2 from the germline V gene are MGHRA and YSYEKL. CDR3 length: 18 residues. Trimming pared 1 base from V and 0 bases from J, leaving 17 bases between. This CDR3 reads CASSQGPFSRTSTDTQYF. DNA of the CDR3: TGCGCCAGCAGCCAAGGACCCTTTAGTCGGACTAGCACAGATACGCAGTATTTT.

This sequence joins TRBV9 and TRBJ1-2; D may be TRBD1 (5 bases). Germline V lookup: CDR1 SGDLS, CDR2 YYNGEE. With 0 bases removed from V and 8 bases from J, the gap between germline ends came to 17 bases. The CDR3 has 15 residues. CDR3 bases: TGTGCCAGCAGCGTAGAGGTGGGGGGGGATGGGGGCTACACCTTC. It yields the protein CASSVEVGGDGGYTF.

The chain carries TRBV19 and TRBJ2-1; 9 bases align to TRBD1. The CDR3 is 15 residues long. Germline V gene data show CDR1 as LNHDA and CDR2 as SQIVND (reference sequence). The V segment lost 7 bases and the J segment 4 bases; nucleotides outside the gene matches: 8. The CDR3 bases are TGTGCCAGTATGGCCGGGACAGGGATTTACAATGAGCAGTTCTTC. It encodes CASMAGTGIYNEQFF.

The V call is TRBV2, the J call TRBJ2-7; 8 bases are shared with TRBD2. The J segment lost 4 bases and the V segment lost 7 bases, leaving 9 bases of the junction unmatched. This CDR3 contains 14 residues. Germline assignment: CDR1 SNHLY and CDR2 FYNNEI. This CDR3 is CASIGTRELYEQYF. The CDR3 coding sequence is TGTGCCAGCATTGGGACTAGGGAGTTGTACGAGCAGTACTTC. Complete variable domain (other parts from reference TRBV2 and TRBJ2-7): EPEVTQTPSHQVTQMGQEVILRCVPISNHLYFYWYRQILGQKVEFLVSFYNNEISEKSEIFDDQFSVERPDGSNFTLKIRSTKLEDSAMYFCASIGTRELYEQYFGPGTRLTVT.

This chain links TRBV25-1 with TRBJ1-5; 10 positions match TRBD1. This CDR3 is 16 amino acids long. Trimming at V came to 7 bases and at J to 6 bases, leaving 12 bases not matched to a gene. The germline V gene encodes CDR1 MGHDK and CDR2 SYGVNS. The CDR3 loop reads CASTPGGDRGGQPQHF. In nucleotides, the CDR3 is TGTGCCAGCACCCCTGGGGGGGACAGGGGAGGTCAGCCCCAGCATTTT.

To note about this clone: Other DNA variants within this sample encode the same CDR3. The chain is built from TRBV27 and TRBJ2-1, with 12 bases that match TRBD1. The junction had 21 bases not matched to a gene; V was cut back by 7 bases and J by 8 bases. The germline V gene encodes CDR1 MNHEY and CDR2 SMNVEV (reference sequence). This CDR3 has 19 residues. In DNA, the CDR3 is TGTGCCAGCACTTCGTTGGGACCCGGGACAGGGGGCTTAAGGGATGAGCAGTTCTTC. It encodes CASTSLGPGTGGLRDEQFF.

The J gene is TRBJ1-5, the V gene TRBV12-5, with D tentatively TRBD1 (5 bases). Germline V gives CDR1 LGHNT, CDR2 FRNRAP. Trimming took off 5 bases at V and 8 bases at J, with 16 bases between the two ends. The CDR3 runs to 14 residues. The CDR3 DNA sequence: TGTGCTAGTGGTGCCCAGGGCATTGGGGAGCCCCAGCATTTT. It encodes CASGAQGIGEPQHF.

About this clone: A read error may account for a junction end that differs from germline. In nucleotides, the CDR3 is TGTGCTAGCAGCATTCGACAGGACACTGAAGCTTTCTTT. Its protein is CASSIRQDTEAFF. The chain combines TRBV7-7 with TRBJ1-1, with D perhaps TRBD1 (6 bases). Germline assignment: CDR1 SSHAT and CDR2 FNYEAQ (reference sequence). The CDR3 loop spans 13 amino acids.

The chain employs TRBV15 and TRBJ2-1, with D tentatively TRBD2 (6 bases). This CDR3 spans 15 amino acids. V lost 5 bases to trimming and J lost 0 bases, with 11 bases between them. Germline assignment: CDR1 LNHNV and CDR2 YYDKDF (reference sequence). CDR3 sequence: CATSLAGRSYNEQFF. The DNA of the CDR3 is TGTGCCACCAGCTTGGCGGGACGCTCCTACAATGAGCAGTTCTTC.

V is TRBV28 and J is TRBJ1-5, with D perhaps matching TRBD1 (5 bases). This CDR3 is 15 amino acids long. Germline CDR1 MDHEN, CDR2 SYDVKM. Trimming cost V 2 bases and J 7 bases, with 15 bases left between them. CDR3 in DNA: TGTGCCAGCAGTTTAATGGCCAGGGTACAGCAGCCCCAGCATTTT. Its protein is CASSLMARVQQPQHF.

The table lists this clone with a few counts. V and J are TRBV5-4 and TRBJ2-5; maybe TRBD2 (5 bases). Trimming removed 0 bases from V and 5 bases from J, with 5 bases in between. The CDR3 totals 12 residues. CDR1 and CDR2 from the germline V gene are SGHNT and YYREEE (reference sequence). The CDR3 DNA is TGTGCCAGCAGCTTGGGGAGGGAGACCCAGTACTTC. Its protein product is CASSLGRETQYF.

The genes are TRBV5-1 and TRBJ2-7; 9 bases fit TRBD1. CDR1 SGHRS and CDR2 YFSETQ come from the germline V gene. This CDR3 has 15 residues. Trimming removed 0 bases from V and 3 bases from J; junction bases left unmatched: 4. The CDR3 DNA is TGCGCCAGCAGCTTGGCGGGACAGGGATACTACGAGCAGTACTTC. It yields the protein CASSLAGQGYYEQYF. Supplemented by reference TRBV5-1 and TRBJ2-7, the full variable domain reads KAGVTQTPRYLIKTRGQQVTLSCSPISGHRSVSWYQQTPGQGLQFLFEYFSETQRNKGNFPGRFSGRQFSNSRSEMNVSTLELGDSALYLCASSLAGQGYYEQYFGPGTRLTVT.

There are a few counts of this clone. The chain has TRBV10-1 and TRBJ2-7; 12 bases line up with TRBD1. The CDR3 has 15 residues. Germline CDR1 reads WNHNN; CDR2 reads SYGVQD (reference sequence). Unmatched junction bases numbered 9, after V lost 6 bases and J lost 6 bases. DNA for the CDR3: TGCGCCAGCAGCGCTCCGGGACAGGGGGCTGTCGAGCAGTACTTC. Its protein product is CASSAPGQGAVEQYF.

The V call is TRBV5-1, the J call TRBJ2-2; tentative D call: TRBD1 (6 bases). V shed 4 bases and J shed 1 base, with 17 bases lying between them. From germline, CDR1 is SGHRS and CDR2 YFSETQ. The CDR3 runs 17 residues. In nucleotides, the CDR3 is TGCGCCAGCAGCAGGGACCAGGGGCCTTTGAACACCGGGGAGCTGTTTTTT. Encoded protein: CASSRDQGPLNTGELFF.

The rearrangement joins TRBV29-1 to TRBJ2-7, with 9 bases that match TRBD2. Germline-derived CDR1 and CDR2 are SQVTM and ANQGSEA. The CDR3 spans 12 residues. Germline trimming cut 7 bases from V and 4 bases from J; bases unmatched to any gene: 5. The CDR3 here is CSAATSGYEQYF. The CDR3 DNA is TGCAGCGCCGCGACTAGCGGATACGAGCAGTACTTC.